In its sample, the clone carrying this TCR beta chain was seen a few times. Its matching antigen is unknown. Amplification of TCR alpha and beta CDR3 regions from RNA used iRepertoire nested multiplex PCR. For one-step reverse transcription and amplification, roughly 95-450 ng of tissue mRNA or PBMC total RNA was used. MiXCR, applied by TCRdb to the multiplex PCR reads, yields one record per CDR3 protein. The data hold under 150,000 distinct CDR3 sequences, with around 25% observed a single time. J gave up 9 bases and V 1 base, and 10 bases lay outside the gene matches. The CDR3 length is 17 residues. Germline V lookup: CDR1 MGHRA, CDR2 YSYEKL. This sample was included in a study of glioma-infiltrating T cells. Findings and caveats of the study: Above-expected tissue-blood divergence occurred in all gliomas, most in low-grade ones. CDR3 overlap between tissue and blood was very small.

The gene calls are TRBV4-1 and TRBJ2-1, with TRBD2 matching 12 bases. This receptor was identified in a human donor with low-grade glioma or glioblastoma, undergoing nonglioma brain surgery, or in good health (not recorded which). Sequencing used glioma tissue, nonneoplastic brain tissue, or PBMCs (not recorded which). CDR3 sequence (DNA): TGCGCCAGCAGCCAAGGGGTGCTAGCGGGGGGGCAAAGTGAGCAGTTCTTC. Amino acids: CASSQGVLAGGQSEQFF.